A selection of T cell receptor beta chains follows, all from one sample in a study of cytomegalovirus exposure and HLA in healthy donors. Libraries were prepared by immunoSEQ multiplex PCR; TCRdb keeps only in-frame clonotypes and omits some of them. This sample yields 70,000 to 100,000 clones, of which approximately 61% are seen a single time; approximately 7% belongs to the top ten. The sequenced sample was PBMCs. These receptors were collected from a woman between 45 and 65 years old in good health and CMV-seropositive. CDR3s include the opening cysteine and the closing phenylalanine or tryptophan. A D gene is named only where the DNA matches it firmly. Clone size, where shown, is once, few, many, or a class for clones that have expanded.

DNA: TGCGCCAGCAGTGCGGTTCCGGGACAGGCTTTCTCTGGGGCCAACGTCCTGACTTTC
CDR3: CASSAVPGQAFSGANVLTF
J: TRBJ2-6
V: TRBV10-2
D: TRBD1
size: -

DNA: TGTGCCAGCAGTCTGAGAGCGGGGTTAGGCTCTGGGGCCAACGTCCTGACTTTC
CDR3: CASSLRAGLGSGANVLTF
J: TRBJ2-6
V: TRBV27
D: TRBD2
size: -

DNA: TGTGCCAGCGACAGGGGGTCTTCTGGAAACACCATATATTTT
CDR3: CASDRGSSGNTIYF
J: TRBJ1-3
V: TRBV19
D: TRBD1
size: -

DNA: TGTGCCAGCAGACCCGGGGGGTTAAGGAACACTGAAGCTTTCTTT
CDR3: CASRPGGLRNTEAFF
J: TRBJ1-1
V: TRBV6-6
D: -
size: few

DNA: TGTGCCAGCAGCTTTGGCCACAGGGCTAATTCACCCCTCCACTTT
CDR3: CASSFGHRANSPLHF
J: TRBJ1-6
V: TRBV7-9
D: -
size: -

DNA: TGCGCCAGCAGCTTGGTAGGACAGGGAGACCAAGAGACCCAGTACTTC
CDR3: CASSLVGQGDQETQYF
J: TRBJ2-5
V: TRBV5-1
D: TRBD1
size: -

DNA: TGTGCCAGCAGCCGTAATTCACCCCTCCACTTT
CDR3: CASSRNSPLHF
J: TRBJ1-6
V: TRBV7-9
D: -
size: -

DNA: TGTGCCAGCAGCACCTGGACAGGGGGCAAGGATCAGCCCCAGCATTTT
CDR3: CASSTWTGGKDQPQHF
J: TRBJ1-5
V: TRBV5-4
D: TRBD1
size: -

DNA: TGTGCCAGCAGCTTATCCGGTCTTCTCCACTTT
CDR3: CASSLSGLLHF
J: TRBJ1-6
V: TRBV7-9
D: -
size: -

DNA: TGTGCCAGCAGTAAAGGGGGCGCCGTCCAAAGTGGGGGCTACACCTTC
CDR3: CASSKGGAVQSGGYTF
J: TRBJ1-2
V: TRBV6-1
D: TRBD1
size: few

DNA: TGTGCCAGCAGCGGAGGAGCGGGGAGCACAGATACGCAGTATTTT
CDR3: CASSGGAGSTDTQYF
J: TRBJ2-3
V: TRBV9
D: TRBD2
size: -

DNA: TGCGCCAGCAGTTTAGCAGGGTTAAGTGAAGCTTTCTTT
CDR3: CASSLAGLSEAFF
J: TRBJ1-1
V: TRBV10-1
D: -
size: few

DNA: TGTTCCAGCAGCTTAGCTCTTGGCGGTGGAGTTAGCTACACCTTC
CDR3: CSSSLALGGGVSYTF
J: TRBJ1-2
V: TRBV7-9
D: -
size: -

DNA: TGCGCCAGCAGCCAGATAGCGCATAACACCGGGGAGCTGTTTTTT
CDR3: CASSQIAHNTGELFF
J: TRBJ2-2
V: TRBV4-1
D: -
size: -

DNA: TGTGCCAGCAGCAGGGGACTAGCGGGGGGGCCTAGTGAGACCCAGTACTTC
CDR3: CASSRGLAGGPSETQYF
J: TRBJ2-5
V: TRBV7-9
D: TRBD2
size: -

DNA: TGTGCCAGCAGTGAGTATAGATCGGGAGAGCAGTTCTTC
CDR3: CASSEYRSGEQFF
J: TRBJ2-1
V: TRBV6-4
D: -
size: few

DNA: TGTGCCAGCAGTCCGACAGGGGCTGGAAACACCATATATTTT
CDR3: CASSPTGAGNTIYF
J: TRBJ1-3
V: TRBV6-6
D: TRBD1
size: once

DNA: TGTGCCAGCAGCCACCCGGGACAGAGCTATGGCTACACCTTC
CDR3: CASSHPGQSYGYTF
J: TRBJ1-2
V: TRBV6-1
D: TRBD1
size: few

DNA: TGTGCCAGCAGCTTAGCGGGACAGGGTATCTACGAGCAGTACTTC
CDR3: CASSLAGQGIYEQYF
J: TRBJ2-7
V: TRBV7-2
D: TRBD1
size: few

DNA: TGTGCCAGCAGCTCTGGCAGGACATATAATTCACCCCTCCACTTT
CDR3: CASSSGRTYNSPLHF
J: TRBJ1-6
V: TRBV11-2
D: -
size: -

DNA: TGTGCCAGCAGTCCGACAGGGAACAATGAGCAGTTCTTC
CDR3: CASSPTGNNEQFF
J: TRBJ2-1
V: TRBV27
D: TRBD1
size: few

DNA: TGTGCCATCAGCACCCGACAGGGCGAAGAAAAACTGTTTTTT
CDR3: CAISTRQGEEKLFF
J: TRBJ1-4
V: TRBV10-3
D: TRBD1
size: -

DNA: TGTGCCAGCAGCCCCCGGGACAGGAGCTCCTACGAGCAGTACTTC
CDR3: CASSPRDRSSYEQYF
J: TRBJ2-7
V: TRBV5-5
D: TRBD1
size: -

DNA: TGCGCCAGCAGCTTGAACTACTATTCGAACACCGGGGAGCTGTTTTTT
CDR3: CASSLNYYSNTGELFF
J: TRBJ2-2
V: TRBV5-1
D: -
size: -

DNA: TGTGCCAGCAGTCCCGCGAGGGCTAATTCACCCCTCCACTTT
CDR3: CASSPARANSPLHF
J: TRBJ1-6
V: TRBV27
D: -
size: -

DNA: TGTGCCAGCAGTTACGTCCGGGGGAAGGGAGCTTTCTTT
CDR3: CASSYVRGKGAFF
J: TRBJ1-1
V: TRBV6-5
D: -
size: -

DNA: TGTTCCAGCAGCCCACCGGGACAGTCATCGGGCAATACGCAGTATTTT
CDR3: CSSSPPGQSSGNTQYF
J: TRBJ2-3
V: TRBV7-9
D: TRBD1
size: -

DNA: TGTGCCAGCAATTCCCCGTGGACCGGGACAAACTCCTACAATGAGCAGTTCTTC
CDR3: CASNSPWTGTNSYNEQFF
J: TRBJ2-1
V: TRBV28
D: -
size: few

DNA: TGCGCCAGCAGCTTGGGAAGCGGGGGGGGCCGAGGAGAGACCCAGTACTTC
CDR3: CASSLGSGGGRGETQYF
J: TRBJ2-5
V: TRBV5-1
D: TRBD2
size: -

DNA: TGTGCCAGCAGTGACAGCGGTCTACCCACAGATACGCAGTATTTT
CDR3: CASSDSGLPTDTQYF
J: TRBJ2-3
V: TRBV6-4
D: -
size: few

DNA: TGTGCCTGGATTGGGACTCCACCTGGCCCCTACGAGCAGTACTTC
CDR3: CAWIGTPPGPYEQYF
J: TRBJ2-7
V: TRBV30
D: -
size: -

DNA: TGTGCCAGCAGTGAATTTGCGGGGACTAGCGGAGCCCCCAATGAGCAGTTCTTC
CDR3: CASSEFAGTSGAPNEQFF
J: TRBJ2-1
V: TRBV2
D: TRBD2
size: -

DNA: TGTGCCAGCAGCTTGGACCCAGGAGATACGCAGTATTTT
CDR3: CASSLDPGDTQYF
J: TRBJ2-3
V: TRBV5-4
D: -
size: -

DNA: TGTGCCAGCAGTGGGGACTCAGCCGATACGCAGTATTTT
CDR3: CASSGDSADTQYF
J: TRBJ2-3
V: TRBV6-4
D: -
size: few

DNA: TGTTCCAGCAGCTTAGCCCCACAGGGTGGGCTCTTCGAGCAGTACTTC
CDR3: CSSSLAPQGGLFEQYF
J: TRBJ2-7
V: TRBV7-9
D: -
size: -

DNA: TGTGCCAGCAGTTCCCGGACAGGGAAGTCACCCCTCCACTTT
CDR3: CASSSRTGKSPLHF
J: TRBJ1-6
V: TRBV28
D: TRBD1
size: -

DNA: TGTGCCAGTACCGCGGGGGGGACGGCATGGGGCTACACCTTC
CDR3: CASTAGGTAWGYTF
J: TRBJ1-2
V: TRBV19
D: -
size: -

DNA: TGTGCCAGCAGCTATGGGAGTTTCCCAAACTATGGCTACACCTTC
CDR3: CASSYGSFPNYGYTF
J: TRBJ1-2
V: TRBV11-1
D: -
size: -

DNA: TGCGCCAGCAGCTTTTCCCCCCCGGGGGGAGAAGATACGCAGTATTTT
CDR3: CASSFSPPGGEDTQYF
J: TRBJ2-3
V: TRBV5-1
D: TRBD2
size: few

DNA: TGTGCCAGTGGACCTCTTAGGGGATATAGCAATCAGCCCCAGCATTTT
CDR3: CASGPLRGYSNQPQHF
J: TRBJ1-5
V: TRBV19
D: -
size: -

DNA: TGCGCCAGCAGCTCTAAGGGGGATGGCTACACCTTC
CDR3: CASSSKGDGYTF
J: TRBJ1-2
V: TRBV5-1
D: -
size: -

DNA: TGCAGCGTGGGGACAGGGGGCACAGATACGCAGTATTTT
CDR3: CSVGTGGTDTQYF
J: TRBJ2-3
V: TRBV29-1
D: TRBD1
size: -

DNA: TGTGCCAGCTCACCACCTGCCTCGGGACAAGGAAACACCATATATTTT
CDR3: CASSPPASGQGNTIYF
J: TRBJ1-3
V: TRBV18
D: -
size: -

DNA: TGTTCCAGCAGCCTTCAGAGCTACACCTTC
CDR3: CSSSLQSYTF
J: TRBJ1-2
V: TRBV7-9
D: -
size: -

DNA: TGTGCCAGCAGTGGACAGGTTGTACCCGGGGAGCTGTTTTTT
CDR3: CASSGQVVPGELFF
J: TRBJ2-2
V: TRBV2
D: -
size: -

DNA: TGTGCCAGCAGCCTGGCGGGGGGTGTGCCCCAGCATTTT
CDR3: CASSLAGGVPQHF
J: TRBJ1-5
V: TRBV6-1
D: -
size: -

DNA: TGTGCCAGCAGCTTATCTAGCTTCCAAGAGACCCAGTACTTC
CDR3: CASSLSSFQETQYF
J: TRBJ2-5
V: TRBV7-2
D: -
size: -